The sequence of this T cell receptor (beta chain) was determined in a study of T cell responses to AZD1222 COVID-19 vaccine. The V gene's germline CDR1 is SGHTA and CDR2 FQGTGA. V was trimmed by 0 bases and J by 1 base, leaving 9 bases between them. The CDR3 contains 15 residues. Sequenced by immunoSEQ multiplex PCR; TCRdb stores in-frame clones only, minus some. The sample shows 84,000 or so clones, under 95% of them seen only once. The chain has TRBV7-3 and TRBJ1-1; D unresolved. This specimen consisted of peripheral blood, obtained on day 0 of MenACWY control vaccination. This TCR came from an adult in good health. The CDR3 coding sequence is TGTGCCAGCAGCTTAACGGGGAGTCCGAACACTGAAGCTTTCTTT. It is translated as CASSLTGSPNTEAFF.